This TCR beta chain was sequenced during a study of a mutant IDH1 vaccine in newly diagnosed glioma (dated by TCRdb to about 2021). Describing the broader study: The 32 treated patients were roughly 62% male and about 38% female, with a mean age of around 40 years. Peripheral blood was drawn at six visits: V03 (baseline), V05, V07, V10, V12 and V13. Longitudinal TCRB deep sequencing was performed for about two dozen treated patients wherever samples were available for exploratory analyses. Before enrollment, most patients had been given radiochemotherapy with temozolomide as standard therapy, while the rest had received either radiotherapy alone or temozolomide alone. Here is what the overall study found, with its caveats: Vaccine-induced immune responses across multiple MHC alleles were detected in about 93% of patients. The authors noted that analyses of patient blood samples could not be reproduced because of sample limitations. Pseudoprogression seemed to be unrelated to changes in the top peripheral T cell clonotypes found by TCRB sequencing. Selection of PBMC samples for TCRB deep sequencing was based on availability.

After removal of 4 bases from V and 4 bases from J, the junction retains 5 bases not matched to a gene. The germline V gene provides CDR1 LGHNA and CDR2 YSLEER. Its CDR3 holds 14 amino acids, cysteine through phenylalanine. Left in the record is the CDR3 DNA by itself, 42 bases read in frame from the first base. To prepare the library, the immunoSEQ multiplex PCR assay was applied. Rearranged TCR beta chain sequences were amplified with the hsTCRB Kit following the manufacturer's protocol. TCRB libraries were sequenced on an Illumina MiSeq. Turning to the authors' computational methods: The proprietary platform of the kit vendor was used for demultiplexing, trimming and gene mapping. As stored in TCRdb, this immuneACCESS dataset retains in-frame rearrangements with V and J assigned. A fraction of the clones does not appear; measured against another copy, unresolved V genes explain less than half of the discrepancy, and the remainder lacks a known reason. V and J calls and clone size are those listed in that table; D and trimming were worked out from the DNA. The sample contains 35,000 to 40,000 clones, roughly 92% of them found a single time. The ten most abundant clones make up more than 15% of the sample.

The sample's time point label, decoded: baseline, week 1 (first vaccination visit). The sample's treatment or condition, from its label and the paper: pre-vaccination baseline after standard-of-care therapy. Newly diagnosed WHO grade 3 or 4 IDH1-mutant astrocytomas showing loss of nuclear ATRX were present in the donors. The samples were drawn from NOA16, a multicentre, single-arm, open-label phase I trial in Germany that tested a mutant IDH1 peptide vaccine in humans for the first time. Visit V03 blood draws served as the baseline sample for immunogenicity testing. Genomic DNA for TCRB sequencing was extracted from EDTA blood using the DNeasy Blood and Tissue Kit. A note on this clone: Its antigen is not yet known. One base away there is no much larger clone; base qualities are not given.

The TCR was taken from a man aged 18 to 30 with glioma. The sequence is built from TRBV4-3 and TRBJ1-2, with TRBD1 matching 8 junction bases. This material consisted of PBMCs, taken from a glioma patient treated with radiotherapy, temozolomide or both. The CDR3 loop reads CASSPDRGPYGYTF. Read as DNA, the sequence is TGCGCCAGCAGCCCCGACAGGGGCCCCTATGGCTACACCTTC.